A single sample is the source of the 20 T cell receptor beta chains below, sequenced in a study of cytomegalovirus exposure and HLA in healthy donors. Assay: immunoSEQ multiplex PCR; the TCRdb copy retains only in-frame clones and omits some. Here the sample spans 180,000 or so clones, about 89% being singletons. The sample consisted of PBMCs. The source of these receptors is a man in his thirties or forties in good health and CMV-seropositive.

The chain couples TRBV7-2 to TRBJ2-1; the D is unclear. This CDR3 region has 13 residues. V lost 5 bases to trimming and J lost 10 bases, with 15 bases between them. Germline-derived CDR1 and CDR2 are SGHTA and FQGNSA. The CDR3: CASSPTRSREQFF. CDR3 nucleotides: TGTGCCAGCAGCCCAACCAGATCCCGCGAGCAGTTCTTC.

V gene TRBV10-3 combines with J gene TRBJ1-4; D is ambiguous. Germline V CDR1 and CDR2: ENHRY, SYGVKD. With 10 bases removed from V and 0 bases from J, the gap between germline ends came to 12 bases. The CDR3 totals 14 residues. In DNA, the CDR3 is TGTGCCACCCGACGGGGAGCAACTAATGAAAAACTGTTTTTT. Translated, it gives CATRRGATNEKLFF.

This chain connects TRBV2 to TRBJ1-2, with 7 positions matching TRBD1. The CDR3 runs 14 residues. V was clipped by 4 bases and J by 8 bases; unmatched bases: 10. CDR1 is SNHLY and CDR2 is FYNNEI in the germline V gene. CDR3 sequence (DNA): TGTGCCAGCAGTGCCCGGGAGGGGGCATGGGGCTACACCTTC. This translates into CASSAREGAWGYTF.

The rearrangement links TRBV27 to TRBJ2-3; D not certain. Trimming stripped 5 bases from V and 4 bases from J, with 13 bases between. The germline V gene has CDR1 MNHEY and CDR2 SMNVEV (reference sequence). The CDR3 runs 14 residues. The CDR3 nucleotides are TGTGCCAGCAGTCTTGATAAGTACGCAGATACGCAGTATTTT. Translation gives CASSLDKYADTQYF.

This chain uses TRBV6-5 with TRBJ2-7; 10 nucleotides match TRBD2. V trimming: 6 bases; J trimming: 6 bases; junction bases outside the gene matches: 8. This CDR3 has 14 residues. Germline CDR1 MNHEY, CDR2 SVGAGI. The CDR3 DNA follows: TGTGCCAGCAGCTCCCAAGCGGGGGGGCGCGAGCAGTACTTC. Amino acids: CASSSQAGGREQYF.

The chain employs TRBV11-2 and TRBJ2-7; TRBD2 matches at 8 bases. The V segment lost 7 bases and the J segment 0 bases; nucleotides outside the gene matches: 17. The CDR3 has 18 amino acids. Germline values: CDR1 SGHAT, CDR2 FQNNGV. CDR3 protein: CASTLGGRLRAHSYEQYF. The CDR3 coding sequence is TGTGCCAGCACCTTGGGCGGGAGGCTTAGGGCCCACTCCTACGAGCAGTACTTC.

V is TRBV5-1 and J is TRBJ2-7; 8 positions agree with TRBD1. After removal of 4 bases from V and 6 bases from J, the junction contained 18 bases not matched to a gene. CDR1 and CDR2 (germline): SGHRS, YFSETQ. The CDR3 spans 17 residues. DNA of the CDR3: TGCGCCAGCAGCACTCACCGGGACAGGCCGACAGAGGGCGAGCAGTACTTC. Amino acid sequence: CASSTHRDRPTEGEQYF.

The chain has TRBV9 and TRBJ2-3; TRBD2 matches at 8 bases. The CDR3 covers 14 residues. Germline CDR1 is SGDLS and CDR2 is YYNGEE. The J segment lost 4 bases and the V segment lost 0 bases, leaving 1 base of the junction unmatched. For the CDR3, the DNA is TGTGCCAGCAGCGTAGGCGGGGGGCCAGATACGCAGTATTTT. Protein sequence: CASSVGGGPDTQYF.

The rearrangement joins TRBV9 to TRBJ2-2, with D unclear. Germline V gene sequence: CDR1 SGDLS, CDR2 YYNGEE. The CDR3 is 15 amino acids. V was trimmed by 0 bases and J by 5 bases, leaving 11 bases between them. The CDR3 loop is CASSVGQETTGELFF. The CDR3 coding sequence is TGTGCCAGCAGCGTAGGCCAGGAGACAACCGGGGAGCTGTTTTTT.

The CDR3 sequence is CASSLEQGRGETQYF. CDR3 DNA: TGTGCCAGCAGCTTAGAACAGGGTCGCGGGGAGACCCAGTACTTC. The chain employs TRBV11-2 and TRBJ2-5, with D maybe TRBD1 (6 bases). The V and J ends lost 0 bases and 5 bases respectively, with 13 bases between them. Germline V gives CDR1 SGHAT, CDR2 FQNNGV. This CDR3 region has 15 residues.

This clone was seen a single time. J is TRBJ1-1 and V is TRBV7-9; TRBD1 matches at 7 bases. The junction had 14 bases not matched to a gene; V was cut back by 10 bases and J by 3 bases. This CDR3 contains 15 residues. Looked up from germline, CDR1 is SEHNR and CDR2 is FQNEAQ (reference sequence). The CDR3 loop reads CATRSTGSRYTEAFF. CDR3 coding DNA: TGTGCCACCCGATCGACAGGGAGTAGGTACACTGAAGCTTTCTTT.

The chain joins TRBV5-4 to TRBJ1-2; D unclear. Germline CDR1 and CDR2: SGHNT and YYREEE (reference sequence). The V end lost 0 bases, the J end lost 0 bases, and 9 bases lay between the germline ends. This CDR3 has 15 amino acids. CDR3 amino acids: CASSLATSPNYGYTF. The CDR3 DNA reads as TGTGCCAGCAGCTTGGCGACGTCCCCTAACTATGGCTACACCTTC. The full variable domain, completed using reference TRBV5-4 and TRBJ1-2, is ETGVTQSPTHLIKTRGQQVTLRCSSQSGHNTVSWYQQALGQGPQFIFQYYREEENGRGNFPPRFSGLQFPNYSSELNVNALELDDSALYLCASSLATSPNYGYTFGSGTRLTVV.

The gene calls are TRBV6-1 and TRBJ1-1, with TRBD1 matching over 7 bases. The CDR3 consists of 10 residues. Germline-derived CDR1 and CDR2 are MNHNS and SASEGT. J lost 8 bases, V lost 6 bases, and 0 bases had no gene match. The chain's CDR3 is CASRDREAFF. CDR3 nucleotides: TGTGCCAGCAGGGACAGGGAAGCTTTCTTT.

This clone was counted a single time. The chain has TRBV7-9 and TRBJ1-2; TRBD1 aligns across 9 bases. This CDR3 has 13 amino acids. Losses at the gene ends were 5 bases for V and 8 bases for J; bases not matched to a gene: 6. Germline CDR1 is SEHNR and CDR2 is FQNEAQ (reference sequence). As DNA, the CDR3 is TGTGCCAGCAGCGCGACAGGGGGAGACGGCTACACCTTC. Translation: CASSATGGDGYTF.

This chain connects TRBV9 to TRBJ2-1; the match to TRBD2 covers 12 bases. Germline CDR1 and CDR2: SGDLS and YYNGEE. The CDR3 has 17 amino acids. After removal of 3 bases from V and 0 bases from J, the junction contained 4 bases not matched to a gene. CDR3 nucleotide sequence: TGTGCCAGCAGCGGACTAGCGGGGGACAGCTCCTACAATGAGCAGTTCTTC. This sequence encodes CASSGLAGDSSYNEQFF.

This rearrangement joins TRBV7-6 to TRBJ1-1; D not resolved. This CDR3 contains 13 residues. Germline V gene lookup returns CDR1 SGHVS and CDR2 FNYEAQ. The V gene lost 3 bases and the J gene lost 2 bases, with 7 bases spanning the gap. CDR3 DNA sequence: TGTGCCAGCAGCTTCGCCCCCAACACTGAAGCTTTCTTT. Translation: CASSFAPNTEAFF.

This chain uses TRBV6-5 with TRBJ1-2, with 9 bases that match TRBD1. The germline gives CDR1 MNHEY, CDR2 SVGAGI. This CDR3 spans 14 amino acids. The V and J ends lost 10 bases and 3 bases, in that order; junction bases with no gene match: 9. In nucleotides, the CDR3 is TGTGCCACGTACAGGGGGCGAGGAGACTATGGCTACACCTTC. This encodes CATYRGRGDYGYTF.

This clone was recorded a few times. V and J are TRBV7-2 and TRBJ2-7; 7 positions match TRBD2. The trim removed 5 bases at V and 0 bases at J, leaving 4 bases unmatched. In germline, CDR1 is SGHTA, CDR2 FQGNSA. The CDR3 has 14 amino acids. CDR3 protein: CASSLGLGSYEQYF. The CDR3 DNA sequence: TGTGCCAGCAGCCTTGGACTAGGCTCCTACGAGCAGTACTTC.

This clone was picked up a small number of times. The V call is TRBV7-6, the J call TRBJ2-5; D not resolved. This CDR3 has 14 residues. Germline CDR1 SGHVS, CDR2 FNYEAQ. V was trimmed by 5 bases and J by 2 bases, leaving 12 bases between them. The CDR3 coding sequence is TGTGCCAGCAGCGCCAGCTGGGGTCAAGAGACCCAGTACTTC. The encoded protein is CASSASWGQETQYF.

V gene TRBV7-6 combines with J gene TRBJ1-3; D call uncertain. Trimming took off 6 bases at V and 0 bases at J, with 6 bases between the two ends. Germline CDR1 and CDR2: SGHVS and FNYEAQ. This CDR3 has 13 residues. The CDR3 DNA reads as TGTGCCAGCAGTCAGAGCTCTGGAAACACCATATATTTT. As protein: CASSQSSGNTIYF.